The clone carrying this TCR beta chain was recorded once. These data belong to a study of blood T cell repertoires in COVID-19. Overall study: The analysed material was cDNA or gDNA that came from T cells, B-cell-depleted T cells, or PBMCs.

In the authors' methods: Counts of nucleated cells, estimated from reference gene primer amplification, were obtained. Sequencing used immunoSEQ multiplex PCR; TCRdb keeps in-frame clones, though not all of them. V and J calls and clone size are copied from that table; D and trimming were computed from the DNA. Among 400,000 or so clones listed, approximately 90% were seen once. The CDR3 is 15 residues long. Germline V lookup: CDR1 LNHDA, CDR2 SQIVND (reference sequence). V lost 1 base and J lost 7, with 14 bases in between. Patients from Seattle were sampled longitudinally, starting during active infection.

Sequenced sample: peripheral blood. This chain links TRBV19 with TRBJ2-1, with D possibly being TRBD2 (5 bases). This receptor was identified in a woman in her 40s with COVID-19, enrolled during active disease. CDR3 sequence reads: CASSIALRRANEQFF. In DNA, the CDR3 is TGTGCCAGTAGTATAGCCCTAAGGCGGGCGAATGAGCAGTTCTTC.